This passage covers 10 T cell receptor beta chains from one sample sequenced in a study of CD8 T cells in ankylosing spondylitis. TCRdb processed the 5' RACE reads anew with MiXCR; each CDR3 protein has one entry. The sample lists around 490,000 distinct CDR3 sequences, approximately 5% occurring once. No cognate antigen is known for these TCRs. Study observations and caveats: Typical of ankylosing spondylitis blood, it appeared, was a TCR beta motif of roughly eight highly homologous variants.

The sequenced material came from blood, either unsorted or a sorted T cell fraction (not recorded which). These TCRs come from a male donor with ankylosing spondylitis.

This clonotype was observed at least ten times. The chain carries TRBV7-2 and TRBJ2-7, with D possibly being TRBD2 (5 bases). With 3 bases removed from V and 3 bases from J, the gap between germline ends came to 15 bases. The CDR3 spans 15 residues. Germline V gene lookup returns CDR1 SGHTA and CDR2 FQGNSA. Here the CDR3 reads CASSFGLRGVYEQYF. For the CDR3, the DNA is TGTGCCAGCAGCTTCGGGTTACGGGGAGTCTACGAGCAGTACTTC.

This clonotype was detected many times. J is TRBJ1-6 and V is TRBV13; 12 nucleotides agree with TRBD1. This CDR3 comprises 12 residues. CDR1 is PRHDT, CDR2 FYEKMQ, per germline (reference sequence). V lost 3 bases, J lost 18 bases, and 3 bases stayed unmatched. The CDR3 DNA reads TGTGCCAGCAGCTTCGGGACAGGGGGCGCCCACTTT. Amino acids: CASSFGTGGAHF.

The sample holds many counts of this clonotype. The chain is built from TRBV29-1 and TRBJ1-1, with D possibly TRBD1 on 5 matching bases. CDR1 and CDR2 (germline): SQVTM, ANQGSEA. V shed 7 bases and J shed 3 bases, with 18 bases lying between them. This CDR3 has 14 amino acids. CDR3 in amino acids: CSATGTPDDTEAFF. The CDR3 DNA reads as TGCAGCGCAACCGGGACCCCCGATGACACTGAAGCTTTCTTT.

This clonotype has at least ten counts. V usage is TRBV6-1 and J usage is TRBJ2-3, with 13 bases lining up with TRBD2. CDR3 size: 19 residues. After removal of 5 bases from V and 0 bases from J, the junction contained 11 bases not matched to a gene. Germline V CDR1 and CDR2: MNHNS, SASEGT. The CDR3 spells CASSKTPGLAGLSTDTQYF. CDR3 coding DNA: TGTGCCAGCAGTAAGACACCGGGACTAGCGGGGCTCAGCACAGATACGCAGTATTTT.

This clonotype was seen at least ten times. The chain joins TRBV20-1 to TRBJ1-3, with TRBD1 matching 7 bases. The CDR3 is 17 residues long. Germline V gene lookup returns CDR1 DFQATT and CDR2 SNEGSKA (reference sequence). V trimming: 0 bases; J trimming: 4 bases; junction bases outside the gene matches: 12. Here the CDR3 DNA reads TGCAGTGCTAGAGATTCGAGTTCAGGGGGAACCGGAAACACCATATATTTT. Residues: CSARDSSSGGTGNTIYF.

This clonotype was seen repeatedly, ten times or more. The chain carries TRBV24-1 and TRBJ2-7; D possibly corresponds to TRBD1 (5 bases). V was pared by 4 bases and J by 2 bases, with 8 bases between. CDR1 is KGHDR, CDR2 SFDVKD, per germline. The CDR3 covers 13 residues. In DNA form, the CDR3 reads TGTGCCACCAGTGACAGGGTGACCTACGAGCAGTACTTC. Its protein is CATSDRVTYEQYF.

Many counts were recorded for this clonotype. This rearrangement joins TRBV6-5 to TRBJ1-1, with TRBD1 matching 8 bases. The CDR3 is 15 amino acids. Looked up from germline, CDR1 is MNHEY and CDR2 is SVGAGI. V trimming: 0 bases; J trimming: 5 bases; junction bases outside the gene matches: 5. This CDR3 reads CASSYSTGAGTEAFF. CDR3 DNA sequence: TGTGCCAGCAGTTACTCGACAGGGGCAGGGACTGAAGCTTTCTTT.

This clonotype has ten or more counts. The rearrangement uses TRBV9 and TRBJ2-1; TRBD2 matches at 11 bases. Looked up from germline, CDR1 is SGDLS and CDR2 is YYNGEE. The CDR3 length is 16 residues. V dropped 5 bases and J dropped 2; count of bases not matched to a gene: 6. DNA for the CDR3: TGTGCCAGCAGAACTACTAGCGGGGGACCCTACAATGAGCAGTTCTTC. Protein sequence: CASRTTSGGPYNEQFF. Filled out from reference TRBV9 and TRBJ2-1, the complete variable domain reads DSGVTQTPKHLITATGQRVTLRCSPRSGDLSVYWYQQSLDQGLQFLIQYYNGEERAKGNILERFSAQQFPDLHSELNLSSLELGDSALYFCASRTTSGGPYNEQFFGPGTRLTVL.

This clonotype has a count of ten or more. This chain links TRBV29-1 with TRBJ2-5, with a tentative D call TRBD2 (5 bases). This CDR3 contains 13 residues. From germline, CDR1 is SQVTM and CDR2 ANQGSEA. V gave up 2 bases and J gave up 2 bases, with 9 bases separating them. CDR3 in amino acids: CSVESWRQETQYF. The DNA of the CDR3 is TGCAGCGTTGAAAGTTGGAGGCAAGAGACCCAGTACTTC.

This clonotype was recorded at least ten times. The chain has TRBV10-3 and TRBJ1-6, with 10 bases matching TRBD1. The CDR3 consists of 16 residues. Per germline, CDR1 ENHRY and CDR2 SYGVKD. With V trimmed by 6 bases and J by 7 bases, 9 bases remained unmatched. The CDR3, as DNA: TGTGCCATCAGGCCGGGACAGGGGAGTAGGAATTCACCCCTCCACTTT. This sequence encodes CAIRPGQGSRNSPLHF.